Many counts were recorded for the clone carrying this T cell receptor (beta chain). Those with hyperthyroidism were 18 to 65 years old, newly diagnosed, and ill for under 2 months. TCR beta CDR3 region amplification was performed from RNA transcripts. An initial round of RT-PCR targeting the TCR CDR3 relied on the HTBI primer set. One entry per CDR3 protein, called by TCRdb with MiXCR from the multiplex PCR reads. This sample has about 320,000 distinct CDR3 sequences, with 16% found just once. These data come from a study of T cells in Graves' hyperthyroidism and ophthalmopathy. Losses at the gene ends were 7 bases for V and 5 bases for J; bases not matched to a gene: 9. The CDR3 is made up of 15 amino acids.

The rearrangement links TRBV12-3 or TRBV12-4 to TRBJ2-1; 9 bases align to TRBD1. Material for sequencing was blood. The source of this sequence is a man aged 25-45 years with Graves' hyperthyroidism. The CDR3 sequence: CASIKRTGVDNEQFF. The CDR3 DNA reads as TGTGCCAGCATCAAAAGGACAGGGGTAGACAATGAGCAGTTCTTC.